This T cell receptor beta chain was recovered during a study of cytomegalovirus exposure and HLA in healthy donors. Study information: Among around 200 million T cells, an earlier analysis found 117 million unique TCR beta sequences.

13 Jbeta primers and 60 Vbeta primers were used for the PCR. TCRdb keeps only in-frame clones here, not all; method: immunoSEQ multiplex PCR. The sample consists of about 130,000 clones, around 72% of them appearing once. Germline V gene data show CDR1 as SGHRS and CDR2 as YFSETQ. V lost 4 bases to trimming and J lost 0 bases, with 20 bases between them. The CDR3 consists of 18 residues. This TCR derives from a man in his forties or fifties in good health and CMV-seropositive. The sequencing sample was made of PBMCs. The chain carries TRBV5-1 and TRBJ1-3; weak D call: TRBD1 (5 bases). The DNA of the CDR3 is TGCGCCAGCAGCCTGACAGCGCCAACCGTAAGCTCTGGAAACACCATATATTTT. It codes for CASSLTAPTVSSGNTIYF.